The 15 T cell receptor beta chains below were found in one sample sequenced in a study of cytomegalovirus exposure and HLA in healthy donors. The method was immunoSEQ multiplex PCR; TCRdb's version includes in-frame clones alone and lacks a portion of them. The table records approximately 120,000 clones, 89% of them present only once. Sequenced: PBMCs. The origin of the receptors is a woman aged 18 to 35 in good health and CMV-seronegative.

J is TRBJ2-7 and V is TRBV7-9; TRBD1 matches at 7 bases. The CDR3 contains 15 residues. V shed 5 bases and J 0 bases; nucleotides not matched to a gene: 7. Germline V gives CDR1 SEHNR, CDR2 FQNEAQ (reference sequence). The CDR3 nucleotides read TGTGCCAGCAGCCCAGGGGGATCTAGCTCCTACGAGCAGTACTTC. It encodes CASSPGGSSSYEQYF. The variable domain in full, completed from reference TRBV7-9 and TRBJ2-7, reads DTGVSQNPRHKITKRGQNVTFRCDPISEHNRLYWYRQTLGQGPEFLTYFQNEAQLEKSRLLSDRFSAERPKGSFSTLEIQRTEQGDSAMYLCASSPGGSSSYEQYFGPGTRLTVT.

This sequence joins TRBV28 and TRBJ2-7; D is possibly TRBD1 (6 bases). The V and J ends lost 3 bases and 0 bases respectively, with 9 bases between them. Germline V gene lookup returns CDR1 MDHEN and CDR2 SYDVKM. CDR3 size: 14 residues. CDR3 sequence reads: CASSLGHSSYEQYV. CDR3 DNA sequence: TGTGCCAGCAGTTTGGGACACAGCTCCTACGAGCAGTACGTC.

The chain joins TRBV7-9 to TRBJ2-5; the D is unclear. In germline, CDR1 is SEHNR, CDR2 FQNEAQ (reference sequence). Between the trimmed V and J ends, which lost 1 base and 4 bases, there was a span of 4 bases. The CDR3 totals 12 residues. The CDR3 sequence is CASSLVLETQYF. The CDR3 region has the DNA TGTGCCAGCAGCTTAGTACTAGAGACCCAGTACTTC.

V and J are TRBV10-2 and TRBJ2-7; TRBD2 matches at 12 bases. The V gene's germline CDR1 is WSHSY and CDR2 SAAADI. The V segment lost 5 bases and the J segment 3 bases; nucleotides outside the gene matches: 2. The CDR3 length is 14 residues. CDR3 coding DNA: TGCGCCAGCAGTTGGGGACTAGCGGGCTACGAGCAGTACTTC. This encodes CASSWGLAGYEQYF.

V gene TRBV27 combines with J gene TRBJ1-2, with 7 bases lining up with TRBD1. Unmatched junction bases numbered 8, after V lost 7 bases and J lost 6 bases. Germline CDR1 MNHEY, CDR2 SMNVEV (reference sequence). There are 13 residues in the CDR3. The CDR3 nucleotides are TGTGCCAGCACCAAGGACAGGAATCATGGCTACACCTTC. It translates to CASTKDRNHGYTF.

The V gene is TRBV7-8, the J gene TRBJ2-2; TRBD2 matches 13 bases. J gave up 6 bases and V 5 bases, and 6 bases lay outside the gene matches. The CDR3 length is 16 residues. CDR1 is SGHVS, CDR2 FQNEAQ, per germline. The CDR3 DNA sequence: TGTGCCAGCAGCCAAACTAGCGGGGGGGCCGCCGGGGAGCTGTTTTTT. Protein sequence: CASSQTSGGAAGELFF.

This clone was seen a single time. The J gene is TRBJ1-2, the V gene TRBV7-8, with 7 bases that match TRBD1. J was trimmed by 8 bases and V by 5 bases; bases with no gene match: 11. The CDR3 covers 14 residues. In germline, CDR1 is SGHVS, CDR2 FQNEAQ. CDR3 sequence reads: CASSTHWDRDGYTF. CDR3 coding DNA: TGTGCCAGCAGCACTCATTGGGACAGAGACGGCTACACCTTC.

The V gene is TRBV6-1, the J gene TRBJ1-6; D is unclear. The CDR3 contains 15 residues. With 0 bases removed from V and 7 bases from J, the gap between germline ends came to 10 bases. From germline, CDR1 is MNHNS and CDR2 SASEGT. The CDR3 DNA reads as TGTGCCAGCAGTGAAGCCCGGGGAACAAATTCACCCCTCCACTTT. Protein: CASSEARGTNSPLHF.

The CDR3 sequence: CAWSVGLMAVSGNTIYF. As DNA, the CDR3 is TGTGCCTGGAGTGTGGGCCTGATGGCCGTCTCTGGAAACACCATATATTTT. V and J are TRBV30 and TRBJ1-3; D gene unclear. Germline assignment: CDR1 GTSNPN and CDR2 SVGIG (reference sequence). The CDR3 is made up of 17 amino acids. Trimming removed 0 bases from V and 0 bases from J, with 15 bases in between.

This rearrangement joins TRBV6-1 to TRBJ2-7; 9 bases match TRBD1. Germline CDR1 MNHNS, CDR2 SASEGT. This CDR3 region has 12 residues. V trimming: 7 bases; J trimming: 11 bases; junction bases outside the gene matches: 9. Written as DNA, the CDR3 is TGTGCCAGCACTCCCGGACAGGGGAAGGAGTACGTC. This codes for CASTPGQGKEYV.

This clone was counted between two and nine times. The CDR3 coding sequence is TGTGCCAGCAGCTTGGACAGGGGTTATGGCTACACCTTC. It codes for CASSLDRGYGYTF. The chain has TRBV5-4 and TRBJ1-2, with TRBD1 matching 7 bases. The J segment lost 5 bases and the V segment lost 0 bases, leaving 1 base of the junction unmatched. The CDR3 is 13 residues long. The germline V gene encodes CDR1 SGHNT and CDR2 YYREEE (reference sequence).

The rearrangement joins TRBV10-1 to TRBJ1-1; TRBD1 agrees at 8 bases. CDR1 and CDR2 from the germline V gene are WNHNN and SYGVQD (reference sequence). The CDR3 consists of 14 residues. The V gene end was trimmed by 3 bases and the J gene end by 3 bases; junction bases not matched to a gene: 3. The CDR3 loop is CASSETGGHTEAFF. The CDR3 coding sequence is TGCGCCAGCAGTGAAACAGGGGGGCACACTGAAGCTTTCTTT.

This sequence joins TRBV4-2 and TRBJ2-2; D remains unclear. V was shortened by 2 bases and J by 6 bases, with 4 bases between the two germline ends. CDR1 is LGHNA and CDR2 is YNFKEQ in the germline V gene. The CDR3 length is 12 residues. Written as DNA, the CDR3 is TGTGCCAGCAGCCAACCTTCCGGGGAGCTGTTTTTT. Translated, it gives CASSQPSGELFF.

The count of this clone is one. The CDR3 spells CASSLPGTGISHRYEQYF. As DNA, the CDR3 is TGTGCCAGCAGCCTCCCCGGGACAGGGATATCCCACCGCTACGAGCAGTACTTC. This chain connects TRBV7-2 to TRBJ2-7; 9 nucleotides line up with TRBD1. The CDR3 sequence is 18 residues long. Germline loops: CDR1 SGHTA, CDR2 FQGNSA. The ends lost 5 bases at V and 3 bases at J; junction bases unmatched: 17.

The chain couples TRBV5-1 to TRBJ2-6; D possibly corresponds to TRBD1 (5 bases). Trimming took 4 bases from V and 3 from J, leaving 11 bases between them. This CDR3 has 15 amino acids. CDR1 is SGHRS, CDR2 YFSETQ, per germline. The CDR3 nucleotides read TGCGCCAGCAGCAACCAGGGCCTTGGGGCCAACGTCCTGACTTTC. Translated: CASSNQGLGANVLTF.